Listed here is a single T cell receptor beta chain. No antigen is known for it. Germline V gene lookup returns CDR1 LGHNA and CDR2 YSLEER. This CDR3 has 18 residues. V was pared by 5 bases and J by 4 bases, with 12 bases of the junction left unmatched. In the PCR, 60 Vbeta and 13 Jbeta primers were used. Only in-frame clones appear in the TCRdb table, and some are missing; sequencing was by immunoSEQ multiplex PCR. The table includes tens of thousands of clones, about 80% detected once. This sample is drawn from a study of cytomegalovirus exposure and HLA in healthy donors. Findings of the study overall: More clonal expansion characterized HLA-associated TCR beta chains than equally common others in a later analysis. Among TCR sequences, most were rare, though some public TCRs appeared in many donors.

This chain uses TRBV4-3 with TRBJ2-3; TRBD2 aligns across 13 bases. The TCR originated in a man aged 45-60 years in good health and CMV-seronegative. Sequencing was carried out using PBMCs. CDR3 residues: CASSKRLAGGLFADTQYF. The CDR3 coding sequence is TGCGCCAGCAGCAAACGACTAGCGGGGGGCCTTTTCGCAGATACGCAGTATTTT.